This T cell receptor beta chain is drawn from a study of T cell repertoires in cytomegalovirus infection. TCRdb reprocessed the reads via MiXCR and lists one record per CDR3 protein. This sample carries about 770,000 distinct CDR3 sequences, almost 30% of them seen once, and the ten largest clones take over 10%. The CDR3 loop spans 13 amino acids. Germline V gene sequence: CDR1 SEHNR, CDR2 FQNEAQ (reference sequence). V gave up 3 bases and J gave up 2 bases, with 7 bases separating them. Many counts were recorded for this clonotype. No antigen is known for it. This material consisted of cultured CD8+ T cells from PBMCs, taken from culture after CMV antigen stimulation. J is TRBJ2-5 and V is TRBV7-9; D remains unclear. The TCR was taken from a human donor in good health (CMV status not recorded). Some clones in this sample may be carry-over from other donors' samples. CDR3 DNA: TGTGCCAGCAGCTTCGGCAGTCAAGAGACCCAGTACTTC. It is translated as CASSFGSQETQYF.